The next 18 T cell receptor beta chains were all read from a single sample in a study of cytomegalovirus exposure and HLA in healthy donors. The PCR ran on 60 Vbeta and 13 Jbeta primers. Assay: immunoSEQ multiplex PCR; the TCRdb copy retains only in-frame clones and omits some. The sample carries approximately 150,000 clones, over 80% recorded once. The source material was PBMCs. These receptors were obtained from a male donor in good health and CMV-seronegative.

The chain has TRBV6-4 and TRBJ1-1, with a weak D call TRBD1 (6 bases). V lost 9 bases to trimming and J lost 1 base, with 15 bases between them. Germline loops: CDR1 MRHNA, CDR2 SNTAGT. The CDR3 length is 14 residues. CDR3 in DNA: TGTGCCAGTTCCAAAGAACAGGGGAACACTGAAGCTTTCTTT. Residues: CASSKEQGNTEAFF.

The chain couples TRBV5-6 to TRBJ1-1, with TRBD1 identical over 8 bases. The CDR3 is made up of 17 amino acids. Trimming at V came to 0 bases and at J to 2 bases, leaving 9 bases not matched to a gene. Per the germline V gene, CDR1 is SGHDT and CDR2 is YYEEEE. In DNA form, the CDR3 reads TGTGCCAGCAGCTTGGCCGCCACAGGGGGATACAACACTGAAGCTTTCTTT. Protein sequence: CASSLAATGGYNTEAFF.

The V call is TRBV5-8, the J call TRBJ1-2; 7 bases align to TRBD1. V gave up 5 bases and J gave up 8 bases; unmatched junction bases: 24. CDR3 length: 18 amino acids. Germline V gives CDR1 SGHTS, CDR2 YDEGEE. The CDR3 loop reads CASRFGGGAPDGGLGYTF. Here the CDR3 DNA reads TGTGCCAGCAGATTTGGAGGGGGCGCTCCCGATGGAGGACTAGGCTACACCTTC.

This clone was observed a handful of times. V and J are TRBV10-3 and TRBJ1-1, with TRBD1 identical over 9 bases. Per the germline V gene, CDR1 is ENHRY and CDR2 is SYGVKD. This CDR3 has 15 residues. The trim removed 6 bases at V and 7 bases at J, leaving 12 bases unmatched. CDR3 bases: TGTGCCATCAGACTTTCCGGGACAGGGCTCGATGAAGCTTTCTTT. This sequence encodes CAIRLSGTGLDEAFF.

The chain has TRBV12-5 and TRBJ2-1; D uncertain. Per germline, CDR1 LGHNT and CDR2 FRNRAP. The ends were cut back, 11 bases at V and 2 bases at J, with 10 bases in the middle. The CDR3 consists of 12 residues. The CDR3 nucleotides read TGTGCTTCCACTCGGGCCTACAATGAGCAGTTCTTC. Protein product: CASTRAYNEQFF.

The gene calls are TRBV30 and TRBJ1-5; a possible D gene is TRBD1 (6 bases). Germline V gene data show CDR1 as GTSNPN and CDR2 as SVGIG (reference sequence). The CDR3 consists of 13 residues. Trimming cost V 5 bases and J 2 bases, with 10 bases left between them. The CDR3: CAWEQGGNQPQHF. As DNA, the CDR3 is TGTGCCTGGGAACAGGGAGGCAATCAGCCCCAGCATTTT.

The genes are TRBV2 and TRBJ2-2; 8 positions agree with TRBD2. V trimming: 7 bases; J trimming: 4 bases; junction bases outside the gene matches: 8. CDR1 is SNHLY, CDR2 FYNNEI, per germline. This CDR3 region has 15 residues. The CDR3 sequence is CASKGDGGATGELFF. DNA of the CDR3: TGTGCCAGCAAGGGAGACGGGGGGGCCACCGGGGAGCTGTTTTTT.

The chain combines TRBV5-6 with TRBJ1-2; D gene unclear. V lost 0 bases to trimming and J lost 9 bases, with 15 bases between them. There are 14 residues in the CDR3. In germline, CDR1 is SGHDT, CDR2 YYEEEE. CDR3 loop: CASSLALQPGSYTF. Here the CDR3 DNA reads TGTGCCAGCAGCTTGGCTCTCCAGCCAGGAAGCTACACCTTC.

The rearrangement uses TRBV5-5 and TRBJ2-2; D is undetermined. Germline loops: CDR1 SGHKS, CDR2 YYEKEE (reference sequence). This CDR3 comprises 16 residues. Trimming removed 1 base at V and 7 bases at J, with 17 bases between. The CDR3 DNA sequence: TGTGCCAGCAGCTTGATGGCGGCCGTCTCGGGCGGGGAGCTGTTTTTT. The encoded protein is CASSLMAAVSGGELFF.

This chain uses TRBV19 with TRBJ1-5, with TRBD1 as a possible D gene (5 bases). Germline V lookup: CDR1 LNHDA, CDR2 SQIVND (reference sequence). The CDR3 is made up of 13 amino acids. The V end was cut by 4 bases, the J end by 6 bases, with 10 bases between. The CDR3 DNA is TGTGCCAGTAGTACAACGGGGGTTCAGCCCCAGCATTTT. Amino acids: CASSTTGVQPQHF. Full variable domain (missing parts from reference TRBV19 and TRBJ1-5): DGGITQSPKYLFRKEGQNVTLSCEQNLNHDAMYWYRQDPGQGLRLIYYSQIVNDFQKGDIAEGYSVSREKKESFPLTVTSAQKNPTAFYLCASSTTGVQPQHFGDGTRLSIL.

V gene TRBV5-8 combines with J gene TRBJ1-6, with a tentative D call TRBD1 (5 bases). V lost 4 bases and J 9 bases, leaving 17 bases between the germline ends. This CDR3 comprises 15 residues. Germline CDR1 reads SGHTS; CDR2 reads YDEGEE. CDR3 sequence: CASSPEAGFRSPLHF. The CDR3 bases are TGTGCCAGCAGCCCCGAGGCAGGGTTTCGTTCACCCCTCCACTTT.

This rearrangement joins TRBV11-2 to TRBJ2-5; D is unresolved. Trimming stripped 5 bases from V and 5 bases from J, with 6 bases between. Germline V CDR1 and CDR2: SGHAT, FQNNGV. CDR3 size: 11 residues. The CDR3 loop is CASSHAETQYF. The CDR3 DNA is TGTGCCAGCAGCCATGCGGAGACCCAGTACTTC.

The V gene is TRBV15, the J gene TRBJ2-5, with TRBD2 matching 7 bases. This CDR3 has 14 residues. With V trimmed by 1 base and J by 2 bases, 1 base remained unmatched. Germline V CDR1 and CDR2: LNHNV, YYDKDF (reference sequence). CDR3 nucleotide sequence: TGTGCCACCAGCAGAGGGGGGGGGCAAGAGACCCAGTACTTC. It codes for CATSRGGGQETQYF. The full variable domain, in which reference TRBV15 and TRBJ2-5 provide the parts outside the CDR3, is DAMVIQNPRYQVTQFGKPVTLSCSQTLNHNVMYWYQQKSSQAPKLLFHYYDKDFNNEADTPDNFQSRRPNTSFCFLDIRSPGLGDTAMYLCATSRGGGQETQYFGPGTRLLVL.

This clone turned up a few times. The J gene is TRBJ2-5, the V gene TRBV6-5; 7 positions match TRBD2. CDR1 is MNHEY and CDR2 is SVGAGI in the germline V gene. The ends lost 6 bases at V and 2 bases at J; junction bases unmatched: 6. This CDR3 is built from 14 residues. The CDR3 here is CASSQGLRQETQYF. CDR3 nucleotides: TGTGCCAGCAGCCAGGGACTAAGACAAGAGACCCAGTACTTC.

This clone was observed once. This chain joins TRBV21-1 and TRBJ1-2; TRBD1 is the table's D call, not checked against the DNA. TRBV21-1 is recorded as a pseudogene. This CDR3 spans 15 amino acids. In nucleotides, the CDR3 is TGTGCCAGCAGCAAAACGGCAGGGACAGGGGATGGCTACACCTTC. It translates to CASSKTAGTGDGYTF.

Points on this clone: The junction shows a germline mismatch at one end, possibly a read error. This rearrangement joins TRBV7-9 to TRBJ1-5, with a possible D match to TRBD1 (6 bases). The length of the CDR3 is 12 residues. Germline V lookup: CDR1 SEHNR, CDR2 FQNEAQ (reference sequence). CDR3 sequence (DNA): TGTTCCAGCAGCTTAGGGGGGGGACCCCAGCATTTT. Encoded protein: CSSSLGGGPQHF.

Comments on this clone: Other DNA sequences in the sample encode the same CDR3. The rearrangement joins TRBV9 to TRBJ2-3; D is perhaps TRBD2 (6 bases). The CDR3 length is 15 residues. The germline gives CDR1 SGDLS, CDR2 YYNGEE. The V gene lost 0 bases and the J gene lost 1 base, with 9 bases spanning the gap. The CDR3 DNA is TGTGCCAGCAGCGTAGCCGTAGCGGGCACAGATACGCAGTATTTT. Translating gives CASSVAVAGTDTQYF.

The chain couples TRBV10-3 to TRBJ2-3, with D perhaps TRBD1 (6 bases). Germline CDR1 and CDR2: ENHRY and SYGVKD. The CDR3 has 20 residues. V lost 1 base and J 2 bases, leaving 25 bases between the germline ends. The CDR3 DNA reads TGTGCCATCAGTGAGTTGTGGTTTGAGTCGGGCAGGGGAGACACAGATACGCAGTATTTT. Protein sequence: CAISELWFESGRGDTDTQYF.